This TCR beta chain was identified during a study of control samples from healthy donors and cancer patients. The ends were cut back, 1 base at V and 2 bases at J, with 13 bases in the middle. The CDR3 extends over 16 amino acids. The germline CDR1 and CDR2 sequences are SGDLS and YYNGEE. Repertoires were generated with immunoSEQ multiplex PCR, while TCRdb's copy carries only in-frame clones and drops some. Of almost 85,000 clones listed, about 93% are singletons. Source material: blood. This rearrangement joins TRBV9 to TRBJ2-1; D ambiguous. The clonotype originates from a woman aged 18-29 years in good health. For the CDR3, the DNA is TGTGCCAGCAGCGTAACAGAGCCTTCAACCTACAATGAGCAGTTCTTC. Translation gives CASSVTEPSTYNEQFF.